These 25 T cell receptor beta chains were sequenced from one sample in a study of T cells after yellow fever vaccination (dated by TCRdb to about 2019). Taken with the paper, the label for treatment or condition translates to: live attenuated yellow fever vaccine strain. The library was built by means of 5' RACE. TCRdb shows the sequencer as Illumina HiSeq 2500. The raw public reads went through TCRdb reprocessing: fastp at Q25, MiXCR clone calling, in-frame beta chains kept. Each CDR3 protein gets just one entry, which takes the most common genes and DNA from the rows behind it. In this sample the table shows some 600,000 distinct CDR3 sequences, around 12% of which occur a single time. The ten largest clones take up about 16% of the sample. The sequences come from PBMCs, collected on the day of the yellow fever booster vaccination. The receptors originated from a man aged 25 to 45 who received the YFV17D yellow fever vaccine.

The chain carries TRBV27 and TRBJ2-1; perhaps TRBD2 as D (5 bases). The CDR3 has 14 amino acids. Looked up from germline, CDR1 is MNHEY and CDR2 is SMNVEV (reference sequence). The germline V and J ends were trimmed by 3 bases and 7 bases, with 13 bases remaining between them. The CDR3 here is CASSLGVTGNEQFF. The CDR3, as DNA: TGTGCCAGCAGTTTGGGAGTTACCGGAAATGAGCAGTTCTTC.

This clonotype was observed a few times. V is TRBV6-5 and J is TRBJ2-7; 10 nucleotides align to TRBD1. The CDR3 is made up of 16 amino acids. The V gene end was trimmed by 0 bases and the J gene end by 3 bases; junction bases not matched to a gene: 5. Germline-derived CDR1 and CDR2 are MNHEY and SVGAGI. The CDR3 is CASSYSKGQGNYEQYF. CDR3 nucleotide sequence: TGTGCCAGCAGTTACTCGAAGGGACAGGGGAACTACGAGCAGTACTTC.

This clonotype is a singleton in its sample. The V call is TRBV18, the J call TRBJ2-7; D perhaps matches TRBD1 (5 bases). CDR1 KGHSH and CDR2 LQKENI come from the germline V gene. This CDR3 has 13 amino acids. V gave up 5 bases and J gave up 1 base, with 9 bases separating them. CDR3 nucleotides: TGTGCCAGCTCAGACAGCCAATCCTACGAGCAGTACTTC. Translation: CASSDSQSYEQYF.

This clonotype was detected a few times. V is TRBV20-1 and J is TRBJ2-5; either TRBD1 or TRBD2 may fit D (5 bases each). V was cut by 4 bases and J by 0 bases, with 18 bases left in between. The CDR3 extends over 16 amino acids. In germline, CDR1 is DFQATT, CDR2 SNEGSKA (reference sequence). CDR3 in amino acids: CSANSGTQVNQETQYF. The DNA for the CDR3 is TGCAGTGCTAACTCCGGGACCCAAGTAAACCAAGAGACCCAGTACTTC.

V and J are TRBV9 and TRBJ2-7; D is perhaps TRBD1 (5 bases). With 4 bases removed from V and 2 bases from J, the gap between germline ends came to 13 bases. This CDR3 spans 14 amino acids. The germline V gene encodes CDR1 SGDLS and CDR2 YYNGEE. CDR3 sequence reads: CASSPQAGPYEQYF. DNA for the CDR3: TGTGCCAGCAGCCCTCAAGCAGGGCCCTACGAGCAGTACTTC.

Only a few counts were recorded for this clonotype. This chain connects TRBV20-1 to TRBJ2-1, with 7 nucleotides matching TRBD2. V shed 1 base and J 4 bases; nucleotides not matched to a gene: 7. The CDR3 extends over 15 amino acids. Germline CDR1 and CDR2: DFQATT and SNEGSKA (reference sequence). CDR3 sequence reads: CSARATGGSYNEQFF. DNA for the CDR3: TGCAGTGCTAGAGCAACTGGCGGGAGTTACAATGAGCAGTTCTTC.

The genes are TRBV4-3 and TRBJ2-7; TRBD2 aligns across 9 bases. J lost 7 bases, V lost 0 bases, and 13 bases had no gene match. The CDR3 extends over 17 amino acids. The germline V gene encodes CDR1 LGHNA and CDR2 YSLEER. The CDR3 DNA sequence: TGCGCCAGCAGCCAAGATCTTACTAGCGGGCGAGCTACAGAGCAGTACTTC. Translation: CASSQDLTSGRATEQYF.

The genes are TRBV5-6 and TRBJ2-5; 7 positions match TRBD1. The V gene's germline CDR1 is SGHDT and CDR2 YYEEEE. The V and J ends lost 0 bases and 2 bases, in that order; junction bases with no gene match: 4. This CDR3 has 15 residues. This CDR3 reads CASSLDPGQQETQYF. Written as DNA, the CDR3 is TGTGCCAGCAGCTTGGATCCGGGACAGCAAGAGACCCAGTACTTC.

This clonotype was seen a few times. This chain uses TRBV20-1 with TRBJ2-2; D gene ambiguous. The CDR3 is 13 residues long. V lost 6 bases, J lost 1 base, and 9 bases lay in between. CDR1 and CDR2 (germline): DFQATT, SNEGSKA (reference sequence). DNA for the CDR3: TGCAGTGCCAGAACGCGGAACACCGGGGAGCTGTTTTTT. It translates to CSARTRNTGELFF.

CDR3 in amino acids: CASSYQGNEQYF. As DNA, the CDR3 is TGTGCCAGCAGTTACCAGGGCAACGAGCAGTACTTC. V and J are TRBV6-5 and TRBJ2-7; D perhaps matches TRBD1 (5 bases). V was clipped by 2 bases and J by 5 bases, with 7 bases between them. The CDR3 consists of 12 residues. Germline assignment: CDR1 MNHEY and CDR2 SVGAGI.

The V and J genes are TRBV18 and TRBJ1-5; 7 nucleotides match TRBD1. Germline CDR1 KGHSH, CDR2 LQKENI. With 1 base clipped from V and 3 bases from J, the junction kept 3 bases outside the gene matches. The CDR3 is 15 residues long. CDR3 nucleotide sequence: TGTGCCAGCTCACCACAGGACAGGAACAATCAGCCCCAGCATTTT. This codes for CASSPQDRNNQPQHF.

This chain uses TRBV20-1 with TRBJ2-1; 9 positions agree with TRBD2. The V gene's germline CDR1 is DFQATT and CDR2 SNEGSKA (reference sequence). Germline trimming cut 1 base from V and 9 bases from J; bases unmatched to any gene: 7. The CDR3 extends over 14 amino acids. The CDR3 coding sequence is TGCAGTGCTAGAGTCGCGGGAGGGCCTGTTGAGCAGTTCTTC. Encoded protein: CSARVAGGPVEQFF.

The CDR3 DNA reads as TGCAGTGCTAACCCAGCGGGAGTCTACGAGCAGTACTTC. Translated: CSANPAGVYEQYF. The V and J genes are TRBV20-1 and TRBJ2-7, with TRBD2 matching 8 bases. V lost 4 bases to trimming and J lost 3 bases; unmatched junction nucleotides: 5. The V gene's germline CDR1 is DFQATT and CDR2 SNEGSKA (reference sequence). The CDR3 has 13 amino acids.

V is TRBV5-6 and J is TRBJ2-2; D uncertain. This CDR3 spans 15 amino acids. Trimming removed 6 bases at V and 2 bases at J, with 14 bases between. Germline V gene data show CDR1 as SGHDT and CDR2 as YYEEEE. CDR3 in DNA: TGTGCCAGCACCCGAGGCTCGGTAAACACCGGGGAGCTGTTTTTT. Its translation: CASTRGSVNTGELFF.

Details on this clonotype: At one boundary the junction diverges from the germline segment, which might be a read error. The DNA for the CDR3 is TGTACCAGCAGTTTTGAATCGGGGGATCTCGGGGGCACAGATACGCAGTATTTT. This codes for CTSSFESGDLGGTDTQYF. V is TRBV12-3 or TRBV12-4 and J is TRBJ2-3; perhaps TRBD2 as D (6 bases). The CDR3 runs 18 residues.

V is TRBV5-1 and J is TRBJ2-1; the match to TRBD2 covers 16 bases. The CDR3 has 14 residues. V lost 5 bases, J lost 11 bases, and 4 bases stayed unmatched. CDR1 is SGHRS, CDR2 YFSETQ, per germline. The CDR3 loop reads CASRPGLAGGQQFF. The CDR3 DNA reads TGCGCCAGCAGACCGGGACTAGCGGGAGGGCAGCAGTTCTTC.

This chain uses TRBV11-1 with TRBJ2-7; 16 positions agree with TRBD2. Germline CDR1 and CDR2: SGHAT and FQDESV (reference sequence). CDR3 length equals 20 residues. V was clipped by 0 bases and J by 0 bases; unmatched bases: 8. The CDR3 DNA reads TGTGCCAGCAGCTTAGCGCTGGAGGGACTAGCGGGAGGGAGCTCCTACGAGCAGTACTTC. Amino acids: CASSLALEGLAGGSSYEQYF.

The chain employs TRBV7-6 and TRBJ2-7, with D perhaps TRBD2 (6 bases). The CDR3 length is 13 residues. Germline assignment: CDR1 SGHVS and CDR2 FNYEAQ. The V and J ends lost 0 bases and 7 bases respectively, with 10 bases between them. The CDR3 reads CASSLAQGLEQYF. CDR3 DNA: TGTGCCAGCAGCTTAGCGCAAGGACTAGAGCAGTACTTC. Combining the CDR3 with reference TRBV7-6 and TRBJ2-7 gives the whole variable domain GAGVSQSPRYKVTKRGQDVALRCDPISGHVSLYWYRQALGQGPEFLTYFNYEAQQDKSGLPNDRFSAERPEGSISTLTIQRTEQRDSAMYRCASSLAQGLEQYFGPGTRLTVT.

This clonotype was counted between two and nine times. V usage is TRBV29-1 and J usage is TRBJ2-2; D is uncertain. Trimming took off 4 bases at V and 6 bases at J, with 6 bases between the two ends. The CDR3 is 11 amino acids. Germline V gene data show CDR1 as SQVTM and CDR2 as ANQGSEA. The CDR3 bases are TGCAGCGTTGTGGTGTCCGGGGAGCTGTTTTTT. This gives the protein CSVVVSGELFF.

V gene TRBV20-1 combines with J gene TRBJ2-1; 8 bases match TRBD2. From germline, CDR1 is DFQATT and CDR2 SNEGSKA (reference sequence). The length of the CDR3 is 12 residues. V lost 4 bases and J lost 5; bases outside the gene matches: 1. In DNA form, the CDR3 reads TGCAGTGCTAATAGCGGGAACAATGAGCAGTTCTTC. It encodes CSANSGNNEQFF.

This chain links TRBV7-2 with TRBJ2-7; 10 bases align to TRBD1. The CDR3 consists of 16 residues. Looked up from germline, CDR1 is SGHTA and CDR2 is FQGNSA. The V segment lost 5 bases and the J segment 0 bases; nucleotides outside the gene matches: 7. The DNA of the CDR3 is TGTGCCAGCAGCCCCTCCGGGACAGGGGTCTCCTACGAGCAGTACTTC. As protein: CASSPSGTGVSYEQYF.

J is TRBJ2-1 and V is TRBV5-6, with 8 bases aligning to TRBD1. The CDR3 runs 13 residues. V was clipped by 4 bases and J by 6 bases; unmatched bases: 3. CDR1 SGHDT and CDR2 YYEEEE come from the germline V gene. The CDR3 region is CASSTDRGNEQFF. The CDR3 DNA sequence: TGTGCCAGCAGCACAGACAGGGGCAATGAGCAGTTCTTC.

The gene calls are TRBV5-1 and TRBJ2-7; a possible D gene is TRBD1 (6 bases). This CDR3 is 14 amino acids long. Trimming shortened V by 5 bases and J by 2 bases, and 14 bases separated the two germline ends. Germline V lookup: CDR1 SGHRS, CDR2 YFSETQ. In DNA, the CDR3 is TGCGCCAGCAGTCCGGACAGTGGACCCTACGAGCAGTACTTC. The encoded protein is CASSPDSGPYEQYF.

This clonotype has a handful of counts. The J gene is TRBJ2-3, the V gene TRBV11-2, with 7 nucleotides matching TRBD2. The germline V gene has CDR1 SGHAT and CDR2 FQNNGV. J gave up 2 bases and V 3 bases, and 5 bases lay outside the gene matches. There are 15 residues in the CDR3. The CDR3 here is CASSFRDYNTDTQYF. The DNA for the CDR3 is TGTGCCAGCAGCTTTCGGGACTACAACACAGATACGCAGTATTTT.

The V and J genes are TRBV7-2 and TRBJ2-7; D is possibly TRBD1 or TRBD2 (5 bases each). Germline CDR1 is SGHTA and CDR2 is FQGNSA. V lost 5 bases, J lost 9 bases, and 17 bases lay in between. This CDR3 contains 13 residues. The CDR3, as DNA: TGTGCCAGCAGCACCTCACGGACTGGGGGGCAGTACTTC. Residues: CASSTSRTGGQYF.